This TCR beta chain stems from a study of T cells after yellow fever vaccination. This clonotype was seen at least ten times. This CDR3 contains 18 residues. CDR1 MDHEN and CDR2 SYDVKM come from the germline V gene. The ends were cut back, 3 bases at V and 2 bases at J, with 22 bases in the middle. TCRdb used MiXCR to reprocess the 5' RACE reads, holding one entry per CDR3 protein. The sample includes some 120,000 distinct CDR3 sequences, roughly 8.4% of them seen just once. Sequences were derived from CD8+ T cells sorted from PBMCs, sampled 45 days after the yellow fever booster vaccination. V gene TRBV28 combines with J gene TRBJ2-5; either TRBD1 or TRBD2 may supply D (5 bases each). This TCR was sampled from a young man who received the YFV17D yellow fever vaccine. CDR3 nucleotides: TGTGCCAGCAGTTTTGAAAGGGACCAAGTCGGATGGCAAGAGACCCAGTACTTC. Translating gives CASSFERDQVGWQETQYF. Variable domain in full (rest from reference TRBV28 and TRBJ2-5): DVKVTQSSRYLVKRTGEKVFLECVQDMDHENMFWYRQDPGLGLRLIYFSYDVKMKEKGDIPEGYSVSREKKERFSLILESASTNQTSMYLCASSFERDQVGWQETQYFGPGTRLLVL.